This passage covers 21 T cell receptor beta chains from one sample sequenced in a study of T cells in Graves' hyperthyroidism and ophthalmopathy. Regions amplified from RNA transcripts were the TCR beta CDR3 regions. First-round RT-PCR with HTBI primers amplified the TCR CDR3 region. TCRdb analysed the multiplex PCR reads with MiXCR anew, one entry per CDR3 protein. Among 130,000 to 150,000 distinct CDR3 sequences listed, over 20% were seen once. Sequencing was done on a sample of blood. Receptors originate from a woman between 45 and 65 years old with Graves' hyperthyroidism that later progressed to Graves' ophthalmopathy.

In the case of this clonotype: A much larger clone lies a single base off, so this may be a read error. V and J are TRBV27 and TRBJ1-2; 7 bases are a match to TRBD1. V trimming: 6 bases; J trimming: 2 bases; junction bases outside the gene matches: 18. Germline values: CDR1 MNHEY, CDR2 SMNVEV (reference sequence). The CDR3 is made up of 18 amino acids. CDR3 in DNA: TGTGCCAGCAGGTCCCCCCGCGGGACACCACAGGGGAACTATGGCTACACCTTC. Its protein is CASRSPRGTPQGNYGYTF.

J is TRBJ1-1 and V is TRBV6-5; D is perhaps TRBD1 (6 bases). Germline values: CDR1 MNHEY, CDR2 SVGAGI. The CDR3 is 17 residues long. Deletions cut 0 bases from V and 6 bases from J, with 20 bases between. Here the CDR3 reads CASSYSNSNGGHSEAFF. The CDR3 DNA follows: TGTGCCAGCAGTTACTCGAATTCTAATGGGGGGCATTCTGAAGCTTTCTTT.

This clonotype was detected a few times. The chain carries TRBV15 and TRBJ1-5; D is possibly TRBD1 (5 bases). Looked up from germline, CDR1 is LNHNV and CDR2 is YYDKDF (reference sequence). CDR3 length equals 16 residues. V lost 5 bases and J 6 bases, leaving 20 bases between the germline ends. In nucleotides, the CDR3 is TGTGCCACCAGCCTACCCCCTGGGGTCAGGGCTCAGCCCCAGCATTTT. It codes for CATSLPPGVRAQPQHF.

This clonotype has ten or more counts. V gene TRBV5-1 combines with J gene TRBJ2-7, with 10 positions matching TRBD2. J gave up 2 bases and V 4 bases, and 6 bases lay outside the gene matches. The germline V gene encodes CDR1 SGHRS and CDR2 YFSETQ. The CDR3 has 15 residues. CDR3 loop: CASSQTGTSAYEQYF. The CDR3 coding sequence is TGCGCCAGCAGCCAGACCGGGACTAGCGCCTACGAGCAGTACTTC.

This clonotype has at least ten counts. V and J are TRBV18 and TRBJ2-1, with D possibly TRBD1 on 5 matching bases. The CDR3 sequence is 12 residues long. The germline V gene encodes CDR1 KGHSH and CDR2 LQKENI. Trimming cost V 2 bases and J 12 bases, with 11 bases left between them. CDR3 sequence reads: CASSPVVQGQFF. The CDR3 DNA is TGTGCCAGCTCACCAGTCGTTCAGGGGCAGTTCTTC.

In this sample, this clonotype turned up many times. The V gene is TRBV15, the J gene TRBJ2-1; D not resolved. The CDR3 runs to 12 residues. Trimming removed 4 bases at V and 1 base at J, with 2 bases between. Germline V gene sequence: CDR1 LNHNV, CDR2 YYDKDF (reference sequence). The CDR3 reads CATSKSYNEQFF. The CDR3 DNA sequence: TGTGCCACCAGCAAATCCTACAATGAGCAGTTCTTC.

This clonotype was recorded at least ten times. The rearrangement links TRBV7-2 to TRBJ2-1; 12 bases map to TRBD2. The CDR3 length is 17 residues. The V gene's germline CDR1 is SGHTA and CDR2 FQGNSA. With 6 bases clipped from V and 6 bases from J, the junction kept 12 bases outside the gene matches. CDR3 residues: CASSRGRASGRGNEQFF. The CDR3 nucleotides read TGTGCCAGCAGTAGGGGTCGAGCTAGCGGGAGGGGCAATGAGCAGTTCTTC.

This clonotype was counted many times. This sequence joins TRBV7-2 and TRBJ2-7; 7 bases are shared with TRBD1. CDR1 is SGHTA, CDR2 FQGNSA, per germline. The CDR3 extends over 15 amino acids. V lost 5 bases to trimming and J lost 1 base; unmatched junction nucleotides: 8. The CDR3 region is CASSGRDSPSYEQYF. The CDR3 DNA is TGTGCCAGCAGCGGCCGGGACAGTCCTTCCTACGAGCAGTACTTC.

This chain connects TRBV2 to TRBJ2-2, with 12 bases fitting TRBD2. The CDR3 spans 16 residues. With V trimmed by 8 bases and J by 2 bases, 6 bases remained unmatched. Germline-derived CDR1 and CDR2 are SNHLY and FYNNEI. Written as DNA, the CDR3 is TGTGCCAGCGGACGGACTAGCGGGGCCAACACCGGGGAGCTGTTTTTT. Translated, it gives CASGRTSGANTGELFF. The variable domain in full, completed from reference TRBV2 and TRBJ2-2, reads EPEVTQTPSHQVTQMGQEVILRCVPISNHLYFYWYRQILGQKVEFLVSFYNNEISEKSEIFDDQFSVERPDGSNFTLKIRSTKLEDSAMYFCASGRTSGANTGELFFGEGSRLTVL.

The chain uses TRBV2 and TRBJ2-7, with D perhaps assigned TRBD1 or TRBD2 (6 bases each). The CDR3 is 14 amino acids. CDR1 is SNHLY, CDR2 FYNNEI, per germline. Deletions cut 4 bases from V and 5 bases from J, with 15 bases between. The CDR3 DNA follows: TGTGCCAGCAGTGTAGGGGGGAGGATCGACGAGCAGTACTTC. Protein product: CASSVGGRIDEQYF.

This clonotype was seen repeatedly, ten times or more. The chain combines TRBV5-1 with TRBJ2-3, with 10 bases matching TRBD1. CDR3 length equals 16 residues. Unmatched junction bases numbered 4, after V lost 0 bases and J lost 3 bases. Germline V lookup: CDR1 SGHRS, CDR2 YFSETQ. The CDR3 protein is CASSLALGQGTDTQYF. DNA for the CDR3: TGCGCCAGCAGCTTGGCCCTGGGACAGGGGACAGATACGCAGTATTTT.

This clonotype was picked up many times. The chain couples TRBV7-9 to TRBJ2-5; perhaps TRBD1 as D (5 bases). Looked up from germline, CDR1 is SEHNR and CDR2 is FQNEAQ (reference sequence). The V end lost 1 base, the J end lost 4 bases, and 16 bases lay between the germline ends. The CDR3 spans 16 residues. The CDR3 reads CASSLEAQGVRETQYF. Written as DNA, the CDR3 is TGTGCCAGCAGCTTAGAGGCGCAGGGTGTACGAGAGACCCAGTACTTC. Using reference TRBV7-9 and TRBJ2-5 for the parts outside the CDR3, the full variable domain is DTGVSQNPRHKITKRGQNVTFRCDPISEHNRLYWYRQTLGQGPEFLTYFQNEAQLEKSRLLSDRFSAERPKGSFSTLEIQRTEQGDSAMYLCASSLEAQGVRETQYFGPGTRLLVL.

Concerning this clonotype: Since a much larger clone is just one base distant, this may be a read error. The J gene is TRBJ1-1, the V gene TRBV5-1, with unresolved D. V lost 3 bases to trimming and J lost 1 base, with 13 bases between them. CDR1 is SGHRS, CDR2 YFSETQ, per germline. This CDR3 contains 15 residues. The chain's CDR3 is CASSSRSSQNTEAFF. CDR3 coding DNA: TGCGCCAGCAGCTCCCGAAGCAGCCAGAACACTGAAGCTTTCTTT.

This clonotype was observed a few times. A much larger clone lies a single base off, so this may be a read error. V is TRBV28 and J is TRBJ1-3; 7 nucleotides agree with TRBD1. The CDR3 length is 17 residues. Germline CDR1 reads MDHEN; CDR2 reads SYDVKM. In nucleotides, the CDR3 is TGTGCCAGCAGTTCCTGGACAGGCCGGAGCTCTGGAAACGCCATATATTTT. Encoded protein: CASSSWTGRSSGNAIYF.

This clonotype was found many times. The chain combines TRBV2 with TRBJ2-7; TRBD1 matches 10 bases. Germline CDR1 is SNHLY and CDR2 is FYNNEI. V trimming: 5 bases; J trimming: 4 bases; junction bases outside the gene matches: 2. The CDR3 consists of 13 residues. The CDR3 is CASSRDRGYEQYF. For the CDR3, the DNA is TGTGCCAGCAGTCGGGACAGGGGATACGAGCAGTACTTC.

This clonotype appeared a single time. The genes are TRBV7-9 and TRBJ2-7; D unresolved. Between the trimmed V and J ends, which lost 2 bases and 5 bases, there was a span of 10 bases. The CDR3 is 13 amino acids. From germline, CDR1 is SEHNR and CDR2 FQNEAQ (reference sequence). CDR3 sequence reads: CASSLRAAHEQYF. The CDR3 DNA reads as TGTGCCAGCAGCTTACGGGCAGCTCACGAGCAGTACTTC.

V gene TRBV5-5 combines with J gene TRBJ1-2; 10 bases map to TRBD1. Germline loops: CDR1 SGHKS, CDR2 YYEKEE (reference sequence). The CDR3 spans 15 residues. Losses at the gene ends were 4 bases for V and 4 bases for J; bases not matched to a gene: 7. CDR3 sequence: CASSPDRGPGYGYTF. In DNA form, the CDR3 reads TGTGCCAGCAGCCCTGACAGGGGGCCTGGCTATGGCTACACCTTC.

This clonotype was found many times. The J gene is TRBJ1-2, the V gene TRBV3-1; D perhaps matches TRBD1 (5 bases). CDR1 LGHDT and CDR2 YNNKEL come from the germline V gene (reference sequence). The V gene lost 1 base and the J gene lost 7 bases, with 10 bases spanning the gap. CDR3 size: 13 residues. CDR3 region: CASSQAGLAGYTF. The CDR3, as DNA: TGTGCCAGCAGCCAAGCGGGACTAGCTGGCTACACCTTC.

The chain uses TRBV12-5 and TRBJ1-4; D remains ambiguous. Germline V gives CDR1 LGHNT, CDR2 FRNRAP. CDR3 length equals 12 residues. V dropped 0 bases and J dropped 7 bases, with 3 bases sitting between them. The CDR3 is CASGLVAEKLFF. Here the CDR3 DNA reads TGTGCTAGTGGTTTGGTTGCTGAAAAACTGTTTTTT.

The chain's CDR3 is CASRDRSYNEQFF. The CDR3 DNA reads TGTGCCAGCCGGGACAGATCCTACAATGAGCAGTTCTTC. The V call is TRBV2, the J call TRBJ2-1, with 7 bases identical to TRBD1. This CDR3 has 13 amino acids. Germline trimming cut 8 bases from V and 1 base from J; bases unmatched to any gene: 2. Germline loops: CDR1 SNHLY, CDR2 FYNNEI.

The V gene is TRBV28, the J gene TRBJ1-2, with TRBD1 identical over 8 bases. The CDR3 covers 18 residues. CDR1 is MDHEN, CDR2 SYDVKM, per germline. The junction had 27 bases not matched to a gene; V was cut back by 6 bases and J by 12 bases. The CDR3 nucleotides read TGTGCCAGCAGGCCCCGGGGGGACAGGTACTCTCAAGACTCGGGAGACACCTTC. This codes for CASRPRGDRYSQDSGDTF.